These 20 T cell receptor beta chains share one sample of origin, sequenced in a study of cytomegalovirus exposure and HLA in healthy donors. The PCR had 60 Vbeta and 13 Jbeta primers. Using immunoSEQ multiplex PCR, the repertoire was profiled, and TCRdb retains in-frame clones only, with some absent. The sample includes about 130,000 clones, around 80% of them seen just once. Sequenced: PBMCs. The source of these receptors is a boy aged 2 to 9 in good health and CMV-seronegative.

The J gene is TRBJ1-4, the V gene TRBV18; 7 nucleotides agree with TRBD1. CDR1 is KGHSH, CDR2 LQKENI, per germline. Germline trimming cut 3 bases from V and 7 bases from J; bases unmatched to any gene: 8. CDR3 size: 15 residues. CDR3 nucleotide sequence: TGTGCCAGCTCACCCGTAGGGACAGAATCTGAAAAACTGTTTTTT. It specifies CASSPVGTESEKLFF.

This clone was counted a few times. The rearrangement links TRBV19 to TRBJ1-2, with 8 bases that match TRBD1. The ends lost 7 bases at V and 4 bases at J; junction bases unmatched: 17. Germline V lookup: CDR1 LNHDA, CDR2 SQIVND (reference sequence). The CDR3 sequence is 17 residues long. CDR3 sequence (DNA): TGTGCCAGTACCAATGGGAAGAGGACAGGGCGCGCCTATGGCTACACCTTC. Encoded protein: CASTNGKRTGRAYGYTF.

The gene calls are TRBV4-3 and TRBJ2-1, with a weak D call TRBD2 (5 bases). The CDR3 contains 18 residues. V lost 1 base and J 7 bases, leaving 23 bases between the germline ends. Germline CDR1 is LGHNA and CDR2 is YSLEER. This CDR3 reads CASSQGPSLARSGNEQFF. The CDR3 coding sequence is TGCGCCAGCAGCCAAGGTCCATCCCTAGCTAGGAGTGGGAATGAGCAGTTCTTC.

V is TRBV5-1 and J is TRBJ2-4; TRBD2 is a possible D gene (6 bases). The V end was cut by 4 bases, the J end by 6 bases, with 17 bases between. The germline V gene has CDR1 SGHRS and CDR2 YFSETQ. This CDR3 has 15 amino acids. The CDR3 reads CASSPQWRDGNIQYF. The CDR3 nucleotides are TGCGCCAGCAGCCCCCAATGGAGGGATGGAAACATTCAGTACTTC.

This chain links TRBV19 with TRBJ2-5; TRBD1 is a possible D gene (6 bases). Trimming pared 5 bases from V and 7 bases from J, leaving 17 bases between. CDR3 length equals 14 residues. Germline CDR1 and CDR2: LNHDA and SQIVND (reference sequence). The CDR3 sequence: CASSFRSGVATQYF. The DNA for the CDR3 is TGTGCCAGTAGTTTTCGATCAGGGGTAGCGACCCAGTACTTC.

This clone was picked up one time. V is TRBV11-2 and J is TRBJ2-7, with 11 bases lining up with TRBD2. Trimming cost V 5 bases and J 0 bases; bases outside gene matches: 12. The CDR3 loop spans 18 amino acids. Germline V gives CDR1 SGHAT, CDR2 FQNNGV. The CDR3 reads CASSPSLAGAQSSYEQYF. In nucleotides, the CDR3 is TGTGCCAGCAGCCCCTCACTAGCGGGGGCCCAAAGCTCCTACGAGCAGTACTTC.

This chain uses TRBV11-2 with TRBJ2-5; tentative D call: TRBD1 (6 bases). V lost 3 bases to trimming and J lost 1 base, with 9 bases between them. Germline V gene sequence: CDR1 SGHAT, CDR2 FQNNGV. The CDR3 spans 14 residues. The CDR3 nucleotides are TGTGCCAGCAGCTTGGGACACCTCCAAGAGACCCAGTACTTC. Its translation: CASSLGHLQETQYF.

This chain uses TRBV4-3 with TRBJ1-2; D ambiguous. Germline V lookup: CDR1 LGHNA, CDR2 YSLEER. This CDR3 has 16 residues. V lost 1 base, J lost 0 bases, and 12 bases lay in between. CDR3 sequence: CASSQVRGYANYGYTF. CDR3 in DNA: TGCGCCAGCAGCCAAGTGAGAGGTTACGCTAACTATGGCTACACCTTC.

A note on this clone: The same CDR3 arises from other DNA sequences in this sample as well. The chain combines TRBV19 with TRBJ2-2, with 9 bases identical to TRBD1. The CDR3 spans 14 residues. Germline V gene lookup returns CDR1 LNHDA and CDR2 SQIVND (reference sequence). Unmatched junction bases numbered 3, after V lost 7 bases and J lost 3 bases. CDR3 sequence: CASKGQGDTGELFF. DNA of the CDR3: TGTGCCAGTAAGGGACAGGGCGACACCGGGGAGCTGTTTTTT.

V and J are TRBV10-1 and TRBJ2-7; 8 bases are a match to TRBD1. The J segment lost 2 bases and the V segment lost 6 bases, leaving 9 bases of the junction unmatched. This CDR3 has 15 residues. CDR1 is WNHNN, CDR2 SYGVQD, per germline (reference sequence). CDR3 amino acids: CASSPLDRVPYEQYV. In DNA form, the CDR3 reads TGCGCCAGCAGCCCCCTGGACAGGGTCCCCTACGAGCAGTACGTC.

The J gene is TRBJ1-2, the V gene TRBV4-1; D is perhaps TRBD1 (5 bases). The CDR3 length is 15 residues. Per germline, CDR1 MGHRA and CDR2 YSYEKL. V was shortened by 1 base and J by 8 bases, with 17 bases between the two germline ends. The DNA of the CDR3 is TGCGCCAGCAGCCAAGTCGGCGACAGAAACAGCGGCTACACCTTC. Amino acids: CASSQVGDRNSGYTF.

V gene TRBV5-1 combines with J gene TRBJ2-1, with TRBD2 matching over 15 bases. The germline V gene encodes CDR1 SGHRS and CDR2 YFSETQ. The CDR3 has 16 residues. V shed 3 bases and J 10 bases; nucleotides not matched to a gene: 8. CDR3 in DNA: TGCGCCAGCAGCTGGACTAGCGGGGGGGCCTACGGGGAGCAGTTCTTC. The encoded protein is CASSWTSGGAYGEQFF.

The gene calls are TRBV5-1 and TRBJ1-1, with D unresolved. Germline CDR1 SGHRS, CDR2 YFSETQ. Trimming stripped 1 base from V and 1 base from J, with 8 bases between. The CDR3 runs 14 residues. CDR3 amino acids: CASSLRSENTEAFF. The CDR3 nucleotides are TGCGCCAGCAGCTTGCGGAGCGAGAACACTGAAGCTTTCTTT.

The V and J genes are TRBV5-4 and TRBJ2-7; no firm D call. Trimming left V 7 bases short and J 3 bases short, with 5 bases between. CDR3 length: 10 amino acids. CDR1 is SGHNT, CDR2 YYREEE, per germline (reference sequence). CDR3 in amino acids: CASGDYEQYV. As DNA, the CDR3 is TGTGCCAGCGGGGACTACGAGCAGTACGTC.

The rearrangement uses TRBV19 and TRBJ2-1; 8 nucleotides line up with TRBD2. Germline V gene lookup returns CDR1 LNHDA and CDR2 SQIVND (reference sequence). Germline trimming cut 3 bases from V and 6 bases from J; bases unmatched to any gene: 10. There are 16 residues in the CDR3. The CDR3 region has the DNA TGTGCCAGTAGTATCCGGGAAGGACTAGCAGCCAATGAGCAGTTCTTC. Translated, it gives CASSIREGLAANEQFF. The complete variable domain, with remaining parts taken from reference TRBV19 and TRBJ2-1, reads DGGITQSPKYLFRKEGQNVTLSCEQNLNHDAMYWYRQDPGQGLRLIYYSQIVNDFQKGDIAEGYSVSREKKESFPLTVTSAQKNPTAFYLCASSIREGLAANEQFFGPGTRLTVL.

The V gene is TRBV9, the J gene TRBJ2-3, with a possible D match to TRBD1 (5 bases). The V gene's germline CDR1 is SGDLS and CDR2 YYNGEE. This CDR3 is built from 17 residues. V was cut by 4 bases and J by 6 bases, with 24 bases left in between. This chain's CDR3 is CASSSEGAPALTDTQYF. DNA for the CDR3: TGTGCCAGCAGCTCCGAAGGGGCCCCGGCTCTAACGGATACGCAGTATTTT.

The CDR3 spells CAWIPGLNTEAFF. The CDR3 DNA sequence: TGTGCCTGGATTCCGGGACTTAACACTGAAGCTTTCTTT. J is TRBJ1-1 and V is TRBV30; the D gene is possibly TRBD1 (5 bases). The CDR3 length is 13 residues. Between the trimmed V and J ends, which lost 4 bases and 2 bases, there was a span of 11 bases. Germline CDR1 and CDR2: GTSNPN and SVGIG (reference sequence).

The chain recombines TRBV4-1 with TRBJ1-2, with D perhaps matching TRBD1 (6 bases). Germline assignment: CDR1 MGHRA and CDR2 YSYEKL. The CDR3 runs 15 residues. The V gene lost 0 bases and the J gene lost 7 bases, with 15 bases spanning the gap. CDR3 protein: CASSQDRGGSGGYTF. The CDR3 DNA follows: TGCGCCAGCAGCCAAGATCGGGGGGGCTCGGGTGGCTACACCTTC.

The chain joins TRBV2 to TRBJ2-1; 11 nucleotides agree with TRBD2. Germline CDR1 and CDR2: SNHLY and FYNNEI. V lost 8 bases to trimming and J lost 4 bases; unmatched junction nucleotides: 10. This CDR3 has 16 residues. CDR3 in amino acids: CASGGQGLAEYNEQFF. CDR3 nucleotide sequence: TGTGCCAGCGGAGGCCAGGGACTAGCGGAATACAATGAGCAGTTCTTC.

V usage is TRBV18 and J usage is TRBJ2-1; 7 positions agree with TRBD1. Germline V gene lookup returns CDR1 KGHSH and CDR2 LQKENI. After removal of 2 bases from V and 3 bases from J, the junction contained 1 base not matched to a gene. The CDR3 is 14 amino acids. The CDR3 protein is CASSPGTDYNEQFF. CDR3 in DNA: TGTGCCAGCTCACCAGGGACAGACTACAATGAGCAGTTCTTC.